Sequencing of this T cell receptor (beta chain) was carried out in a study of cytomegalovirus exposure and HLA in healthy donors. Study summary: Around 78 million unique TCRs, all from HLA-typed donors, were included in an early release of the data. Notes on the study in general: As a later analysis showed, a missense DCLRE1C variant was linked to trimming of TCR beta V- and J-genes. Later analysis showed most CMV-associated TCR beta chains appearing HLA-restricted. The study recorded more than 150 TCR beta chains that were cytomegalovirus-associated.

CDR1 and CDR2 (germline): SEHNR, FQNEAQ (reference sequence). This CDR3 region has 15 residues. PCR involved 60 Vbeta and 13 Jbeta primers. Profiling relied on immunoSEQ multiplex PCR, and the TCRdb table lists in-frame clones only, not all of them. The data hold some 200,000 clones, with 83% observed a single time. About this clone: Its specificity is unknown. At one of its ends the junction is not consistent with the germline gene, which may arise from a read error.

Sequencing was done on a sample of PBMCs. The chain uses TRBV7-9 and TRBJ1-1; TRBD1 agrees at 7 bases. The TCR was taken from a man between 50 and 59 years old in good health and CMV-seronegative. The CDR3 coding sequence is TGTTCCAGCAGCAAAAGACAGGGTGGGTACACTGAAGCTTTCTTT. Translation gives CSSSKRQGGYTEAFF.